The 26 T cell receptor beta chains given below trace back to one sample, sequenced in a study of human versus mouse CDR3 diversity and MHC coevolution. Sequenced by immunoSEQ multiplex PCR; TCRdb stores in-frame clones only, minus some. In the table there are some 82,000 clones, about 94% of which are singletons. The source material was naive CD4+ T cells from blood. Sample subset: CD45RO-negative CD62L-positive naive CD4 T cells. The receptors were sampled from a person aged 30-69 years in good health.

The chain is built from TRBV4-2 and TRBJ2-7, with D possibly matching TRBD2 (7 bases). This CDR3 comprises 15 residues. CDR1 is LGHNA, CDR2 YNFKEQ, per germline. V was clipped by 0 bases and J by 3 bases, with 12 bases between them. The CDR3 DNA is TGTGCCAGCAGCCAAGACGAGGGAGGGGGCTACGAGCAGTACTTC. Amino acid sequence: CASSQDEGGGYEQYF.

The chain couples TRBV9 to TRBJ1-1, with 10 bases fitting TRBD1. Per germline, CDR1 SGDLS and CDR2 YYNGEE. This CDR3 has 15 amino acids. V was pared by 1 base and J by 10 bases, with 10 bases of the junction left unmatched. The CDR3, as DNA: TGTGCCAGCAGCGTAAGCGGGACAGGGGTGAGTGGAGCTTTCTTT. It translates to CASSVSGTGVSGAFF.

This sequence joins TRBV11-3 and TRBJ2-1, with TRBD2 matching 8 bases. The CDR3 loop spans 14 amino acids. The trim removed 5 bases at V and 6 bases at J, leaving 6 bases unmatched. CDR1 is SGHNT and CDR2 is YENEEA in the germline V gene. The CDR3 is CASSPERGSNEQFF. The DNA of the CDR3 is TGTGCCAGCAGCCCAGAGCGGGGGAGCAATGAGCAGTTCTTC.

This clone was detected a few times. The chain combines TRBV28 with TRBJ1-3; TRBD1 matches at 7 bases. Germline trimming cut 2 bases from V and 0 bases from J; bases unmatched to any gene: 1. This CDR3 is 15 amino acids long. CDR1 and CDR2 (germline): MDHEN, SYDVKM. Here the CDR3 reads CASSLGTASGNTIYF. CDR3 DNA sequence: TGTGCCAGCAGTTTAGGGACAGCCTCTGGAAACACCATATATTTT.

In regard to this clone: Other DNA sequences in this sample translate to the same CDR3. The CDR3 sequence: CASRTGTTGAVLFF. CDR3 sequence (DNA): TGTGCCAGTAGGACAGGTACCACCGGGGCGGTGCTGTTTTTT. The J gene is TRBJ2-2, the V gene TRBV19, with a tentative D call TRBD1 (6 bases). CDR1 is LNHDA and CDR2 is SQIVND in the germline V gene (reference sequence). V was pared by 6 bases and J by 13 bases, with 21 bases between. This CDR3 spans 14 amino acids.

The chain uses TRBV20-1 and TRBJ1-1; the D is unclear. Trimming cost V 3 bases and J 5 bases, with 7 bases left between them. The CDR3 consists of 11 residues. Germline loops: CDR1 DFQATT, CDR2 SNEGSKA (reference sequence). CDR3 loop: CSASSQTEAFF. The DNA of the CDR3 is TGCAGTGCTAGTAGTCAAACTGAAGCTTTCTTT.

This chain connects TRBV27 to TRBJ1-2; no reliable D call. Germline V gives CDR1 MNHEY, CDR2 SMNVEV (reference sequence). The germline V and J ends were trimmed by 5 bases and 0 bases, with 10 bases remaining between them. The CDR3 length is 14 residues. CDR3 sequence (DNA): TGTGCCAGCAGTCCACAGACGGCTAACTATGGCTACACCTTC. Protein: CASSPQTANYGYTF.

This chain uses TRBV18 with TRBJ1-4, with D tentatively TRBD1 (6 bases). V lost 3 bases, J lost 2 bases, and 10 bases lay in between. This CDR3 spans 15 amino acids. Germline V lookup: CDR1 KGHSH, CDR2 LQKENI. The DNA for the CDR3 is TGTGCCAGCTCACCCAGACAGGCGACTAATGAAAAACTGTTTTTT. It codes for CASSPRQATNEKLFF.

The J gene is TRBJ2-5, the V gene TRBV5-1, with a tentative D call TRBD2 (5 bases). V lost 0 bases to trimming and J lost 11 bases, with 14 bases between them. Germline assignment: CDR1 SGHRS and CDR2 YFSETQ. This CDR3 region has 13 residues. In nucleotides, the CDR3 is TGCGCCAGCAGCTTGGAGGACCCTAGGGAGCAGTACTTC. This sequence encodes CASSLEDPREQYF.

The chain uses TRBV2 and TRBJ2-1, with 16 bases that match TRBD2. Germline-derived CDR1 and CDR2 are SNHLY and FYNNEI. The junction had 8 bases not matched to a gene; V was cut back by 6 bases and J by 6 bases. The CDR3 runs 17 residues. The chain's CDR3 is CASSDGTSGGARNEQFF. The CDR3 bases are TGTGCCAGCAGCGACGGGACTAGCGGGGGGGCTCGCAATGAGCAGTTCTTC.

The chain combines TRBV27 with TRBJ1-1; 11 bases are a match to TRBD1. The CDR3 runs 16 residues. From germline, CDR1 is MNHEY and CDR2 SMNVEV (reference sequence). J gave up 3 bases and V 3 bases, and 6 bases lay outside the gene matches. CDR3 protein: CASSFKGDRGDTEAFF. The CDR3 bases are TGTGCCAGCAGTTTCAAGGGGGACAGGGGGGACACTGAAGCTTTCTTT.

This clone came up once. The chain links TRBV27 to TRBJ2-1; possible D gene TRBD2, 7 bases. Germline CDR1 MNHEY, CDR2 SMNVEV (reference sequence). Trimming took off 6 bases at V and 4 bases at J, with 19 bases between the two ends. The CDR3 extends over 16 amino acids. This CDR3 reads CASSPPRGGAYNEQFF. DNA for the CDR3: TGTGCCAGCAGCCCCCCCCGCGGGGGCGCGTACAATGAGCAGTTCTTC.

The chain combines TRBV15 with TRBJ2-1, with 9 bases that match TRBD2. Germline CDR1 is LNHNV and CDR2 is YYDKDF (reference sequence). The CDR3 consists of 15 residues. J lost 2 bases, V lost 5 bases, and 4 bases had no gene match. This CDR3 reads CATSATSGPYNEQFF. The CDR3 DNA sequence: TGTGCCACCAGCGCGACTAGCGGACCCTACAATGAGCAGTTCTTC. The entire variable domain, with the rest obtained from reference TRBV15 and TRBJ2-1, is as follows: DAMVIQNPRYQVTQFGKPVTLSCSQTLNHNVMYWYQQKSSQAPKLLFHYYDKDFNNEADTPDNFQSRRPNTSFCFLDIRSPGLGDTAMYLCATSATSGPYNEQFFGPGTRLTVL.

This clone has a handful of counts. The rearrangement uses TRBV5-4 and TRBJ1-4; 8 bases are a match to TRBD1. This CDR3 region has 15 residues. The V and J ends lost 4 bases and 7 bases, in that order; junction bases with no gene match: 9. From germline, CDR1 is SGHNT and CDR2 YYREEE (reference sequence). The chain's CDR3 is CASSDTGGNLEKLFF. CDR3 in DNA: TGTGCCAGCAGCGATACAGGGGGGAATCTTGAAAAACTGTTTTTT.

The chain combines TRBV19 with TRBJ1-2, with D perhaps TRBD1 (5 bases). There are 14 residues in the CDR3. CDR1 is LNHDA and CDR2 is SQIVND in the germline V gene (reference sequence). Between the trimmed V and J ends, which lost 3 bases and 1 base, there was a span of 9 bases. The CDR3 loop reads CASSIETVNYGYTF. The CDR3 DNA is TGTGCCAGTAGTATTGAGACAGTTAACTATGGCTACACCTTC.

The CDR3 DNA sequence: TGCGCCAGCAGCTTGGCCGGGTCGTACGACGACTACGAGCAGTACTTC. Translating gives CASSLAGSYDDYEQYF. The chain couples TRBV5-1 to TRBJ2-7; the D is unclear. In germline, CDR1 is SGHRS, CDR2 YFSETQ. CDR3 length: 16 residues. Trimming removed 0 bases at V and 3 bases at J, with 16 bases between.

In this sample, this clone turned up once. The chain carries TRBV4-3 and TRBJ2-7; tentative D call: TRBD1 (5 bases). The germline gives CDR1 LGHNA, CDR2 YSLEER. The CDR3 runs 13 residues. Trimming took off 4 bases at V and 1 base at J, with 8 bases between the two ends. In DNA, the CDR3 is TGCGCCAGCAGCCGAGGACATTCCTACGAGCAGTACTTC. Amino acid sequence: CASSRGHSYEQYF.

This chain joins TRBV5-1 and TRBJ1-4; D gene ambiguous. Trimming cost V 0 bases and J 8 bases, with 17 bases left between them. CDR1 and CDR2 from the germline V gene are SGHRS and YFSETQ. This CDR3 region has 16 residues. The CDR3, as DNA: TGCGCCAGCAGCTTGGCCACGGGAGGGTTTGGCGAAAAACTGTTTTTT. It specifies CASSLATGGFGEKLFF.

The chain carries TRBV5-4 and TRBJ2-1, with D perhaps matching TRBD1 (6 bases). CDR1 is SGHNT and CDR2 is YYREEE in the germline V gene (reference sequence). V lost 2 bases to trimming and J lost 6 bases, with 15 bases between them. The CDR3 has 15 amino acids. The CDR3 sequence is CASSLGGGASNEQFF. The CDR3 nucleotides are TGTGCCAGCAGCTTAGGGGGTGGAGCTAGCAATGAGCAGTTCTTC.

The chain employs TRBV27 and TRBJ1-1; D is possibly TRBD1 (6 bases). CDR1 is MNHEY, CDR2 SMNVEV, per germline (reference sequence). With 2 bases removed from V and 8 bases from J, the gap between germline ends came to 12 bases. The CDR3 totals 13 residues. The CDR3 bases are TGTGCCAGCAGTTTAACAGGGAGAGGGGAAGCTTTCTTT. It yields the protein CASSLTGRGEAFF.

This clone was counted once. J is TRBJ2-4 and V is TRBV9; D is possibly TRBD2 (6 bases). V was clipped by 4 bases and J by 1 base, with 9 bases between them. CDR3 length: 14 amino acids. Germline assignment: CDR1 SGDLS and CDR2 YYNGEE. Here the CDR3 reads CASSLSGAKNIQYF. In nucleotides, the CDR3 is TGTGCCAGCAGCCTCAGCGGGGCCAAAAACATTCAGTACTTC.

The gene calls are TRBV19 and TRBJ2-5; TRBD2 is a possible D gene (5 bases). Trimming left V 4 bases short and J 4 bases short, with 7 bases between. Germline V gene sequence: CDR1 LNHDA, CDR2 SQIVND (reference sequence). The CDR3 loop spans 12 amino acids. CDR3 bases: TGTGCCAGTAGTACGGGGAGAGAGACCCAGTACTTC. Protein product: CASSTGRETQYF.

The chain links TRBV6-6 to TRBJ2-7; 7 bases are shared with TRBD1. The V gene end was trimmed by 6 bases and the J gene end by 3 bases; junction bases not matched to a gene: 2. The germline V gene encodes CDR1 MNHNY and CDR2 SVGAGI (reference sequence). The CDR3 length is 12 residues. The CDR3 is CASSRDSYEQYF. In DNA form, the CDR3 reads TGTGCCAGCAGCAGGGACAGCTACGAGCAGTACTTC.

The rearrangement uses TRBV9 and TRBJ2-3; D is unresolved. Germline V gene data show CDR1 as SGDLS and CDR2 as YYNGEE. The CDR3 totals 12 residues. Trimming shortened V by 4 bases and J by 2 bases, and 5 bases separated the two germline ends. In nucleotides, the CDR3 is TGTGCCAGCAGCCCTCCCACAGATACGCAGTATTTT. Its protein product is CASSPPTDTQYF.

The chain links TRBV7-2 to TRBJ2-1; D call uncertain. CDR1 and CDR2 from the germline V gene are SGHTA and FQGNSA. Trimming took 6 bases from V and 0 from J, leaving 12 bases between them. This CDR3 comprises 15 residues. The chain's CDR3 is CASSSHLASYNEQFF. The CDR3 DNA follows: TGTGCCAGCAGTTCCCATTTAGCCTCCTACAATGAGCAGTTCTTC.

Here the CDR3 reads CASSLEGVQPQHF. The DNA for the CDR3 is TGCGCCAGCAGCTTGGAAGGGGTTCAGCCCCAGCATTTT. The chain uses TRBV5-1 and TRBJ1-5; D may be TRBD1 (5 bases). The CDR3 spans 13 residues. V dropped 0 bases and J dropped 6 bases, with 7 bases sitting between them. Germline V lookup: CDR1 SGHRS, CDR2 YFSETQ.